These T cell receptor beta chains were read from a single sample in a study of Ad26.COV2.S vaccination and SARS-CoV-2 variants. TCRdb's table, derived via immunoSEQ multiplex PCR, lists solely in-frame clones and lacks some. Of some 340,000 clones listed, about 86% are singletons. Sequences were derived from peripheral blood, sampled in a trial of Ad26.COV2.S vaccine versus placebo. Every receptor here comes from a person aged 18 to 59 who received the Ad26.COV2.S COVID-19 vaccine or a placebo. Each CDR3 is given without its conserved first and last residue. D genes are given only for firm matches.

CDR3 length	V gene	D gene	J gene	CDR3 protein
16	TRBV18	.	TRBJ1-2	ASSPPRWQKEYNYGYT
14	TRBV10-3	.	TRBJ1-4	AISHGTGRVDEKLF
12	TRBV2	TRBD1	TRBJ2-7	ASRAGTGNYEQY
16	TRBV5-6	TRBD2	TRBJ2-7	ASSPQSWTSGVVYEQY
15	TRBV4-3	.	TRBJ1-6	ASSQERKQGYNSPLH
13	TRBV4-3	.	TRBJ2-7	ASSHELGAPMKQY
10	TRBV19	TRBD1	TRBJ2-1	ASRTGGNEQF
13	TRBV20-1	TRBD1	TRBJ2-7	SASHRDRISYEQY
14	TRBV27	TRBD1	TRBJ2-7	ASSRNRDSIPYEQY
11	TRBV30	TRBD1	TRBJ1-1	AWRHTGGTEAF
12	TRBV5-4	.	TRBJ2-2	ASSLRDTTGELF
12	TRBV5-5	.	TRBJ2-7	ASAGGQNFYEQY
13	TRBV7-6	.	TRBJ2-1	ASSPRQGGDGEQF
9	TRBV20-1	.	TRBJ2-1	SARKGDEQF
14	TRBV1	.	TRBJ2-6	TSSQDRNSGANVLT
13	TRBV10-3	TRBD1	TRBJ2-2	AISGRQGQAGELF
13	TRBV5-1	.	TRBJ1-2	ASSSPTGGNYGYT
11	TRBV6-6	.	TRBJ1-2	ASSPTGTVGYT
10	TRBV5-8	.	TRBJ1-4	ASSFNNEKLF